This TCR beta chain was retrieved from a study of T cells after yellow fever vaccination. Germline lookup yields CDR1 SGHNT and CDR2 YYREEE (reference sequence). The ends were cut back, 3 bases at V and 5 bases at J, with 11 bases in the middle. This CDR3 contains 14 residues. Study-level findings and limits: It was the secondary response that reached its peak faster, day 5 versus 15, but it was weaker. Subsequent booster samples again held most clones from primary vaccination (96% CD4, 85% to 90% CD8). There was a small share of clonotypes that showed up in both the CD4 and CD8 compartments.

A process of 5'RACE template switching, which added a universal primer site and UMIs, was used to make TCR cDNA. One entry per CDR3 protein, called by TCRdb with MiXCR from the 5' RACE reads. This table holds some 250,000 distinct CDR3 sequences, about 3.5% found once. At least ten counts were recorded for this clonotype. Its antigen is still unknown. This sequence originates from a man aged 18-30 years who received the YFV17D yellow fever vaccine. The sample was PBMCs, taken 15 days after the yellow fever booster vaccination. The chain carries TRBV5-4 and TRBJ2-2; D is unresolved. The CDR3 DNA is TGTGCCAGCAGCTCTGGTGGACGGACCGGGGAGCTGTTTTTT. Amino acid sequence: CASSSGGRTGELFF. Full variable domain (rest looked up from reference TRBV5-4 and TRBJ2-2): ETGVTQSPTHLIKTRGQQVTLRCSSQSGHNTVSWYQQALGQGPQFIFQYYREEENGRGNFPPRFSGLQFPNYSSELNVNALELDDSALYLCASSSGGRTGELFFGEGSRLTVL.